This T cell receptor beta chain was documented in a study of beta chain features in type 1 diabetes. Regarding the study as a whole: In the patient group, naive, central memory and Treg TCRB repertoires seemed more alike than in the healthy donor group. Individuals with type 1 diabetes displayed fewer insertions and more deletions at VDJ junctions. Moderate but significant shortening of TCRB CDR3s was recorded in all four CD4+ subsets from Type 1 diabetes patients.

Trimming removed 3 bases from V and 1 base from J, with 6 bases in between. This CDR3 contains 13 residues. Looked up from germline, CDR1 is KGHSH and CDR2 is LQKENI. The isolated RNA, all of it, was reverse transcribed, so expressed TCRB transcripts were what got sequenced. Assay used: immunoSEQ multiplex PCR; TCRdb lists only in-frame clones, some missing. The sample yields fewer than 300,000 clones, approximately 20% seen once. With regard to this clone: The antigen remains unidentified. Distinct nucleotide sequences in the sample also encode this CDR3.

This TCR came from a woman in her 40s with type 1 diabetes. Sequencing used naive CD4+ T cells from blood. The genes are TRBV18 and TRBJ1-1; unclear D gene. CDR3 nucleotide sequence: TGTGCCAGCTCACCGCTAGAGAACACTGAAGCTTTCTTT. Encoded protein: CASSPLENTEAFF.